This paragraph reports one T cell receptor beta chain. This sequence may be a read error, since a much larger clone differs from it by one base. This specimen belongs to a study of molecular identifiers for immune sequencing clone quantification. Per the germline V gene, CDR1 is LGHNT and CDR2 is FRNRAP. The CDR3 extends over 13 amino acids. Trimming stripped 5 bases from V and 2 bases from J, with 10 bases between. TCRdb reanalysed the PCR reads using MiXCR and keeps one entry per CDR3 protein. Seen here are approximately 550,000 distinct CDR3 sequences, roughly 26% observed once, and the top ten hold around 0.76%.

The chain employs TRBV12-5 and TRBJ2-7; perhaps TRBD1 as D (5 bases). Sequenced sample: naive CD8+ T cells from blood, with Jurkat cell RNA spiked in. Documented subset: FACS-sorted CD8+CD4-CCR7+CD45RA+ naive T cells. The TCR comes from a human donor in good health. Some libraries in this study had Jurkat cell RNA spiked in. The CDR3 coding sequence is TGTGCTAGTGGTCCGGACATGGCCTACGAGCAGTACTTC. Its protein is CASGPDMAYEQYF.